This T cell receptor (beta chain) was identified during a study of T cell responses to AZD1222 COVID-19 vaccine. Using immunoSEQ multiplex PCR, the repertoire was profiled, and TCRdb retains in-frame clones only, with some absent. Of some 150,000 clones in the sample, around nine tenths were seen once. The CDR3 covers 14 residues. V was shortened by 4 bases and J by 1 base, with 10 bases between the two germline ends. Germline-derived CDR1 and CDR2 are KGHSH and LQKENI. This clone was seen only a few times. The chain joins TRBV18 to TRBJ1-2; D perhaps matches TRBD1 (6 bases). The origin of this receptor is an adult in good health. The material sequenced was peripheral blood, taken on day 0 of AZD1222 vaccination. In nucleotides, the CDR3 is TGTGCCAGCTCACTGGACAGTTATAACTATGGCTACACCTTC. Its translation is CASSLDSYNYGYTF.